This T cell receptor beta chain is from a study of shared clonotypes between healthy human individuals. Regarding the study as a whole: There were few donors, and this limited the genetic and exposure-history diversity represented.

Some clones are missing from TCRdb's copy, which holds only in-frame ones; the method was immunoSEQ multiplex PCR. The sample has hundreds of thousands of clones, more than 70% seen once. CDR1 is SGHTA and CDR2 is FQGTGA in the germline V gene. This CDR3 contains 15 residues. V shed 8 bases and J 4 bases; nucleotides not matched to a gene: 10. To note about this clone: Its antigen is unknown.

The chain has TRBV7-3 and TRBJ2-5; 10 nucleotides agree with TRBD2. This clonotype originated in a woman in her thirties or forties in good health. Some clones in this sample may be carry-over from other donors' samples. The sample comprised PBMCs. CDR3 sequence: CASGLAGVMGETQYF. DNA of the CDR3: TGTGCCAGCGGTCTAGCGGGAGTTATGGGAGAGACCCAGTACTTC.